What follows is one TCR beta chain and its context. What it recognizes is unknown. V lost 1 base to trimming and J lost 3 bases, with 16 bases between them. CDR1 and CDR2 (germline): PRHDT, FYEKMQ (reference sequence). The CDR3 is 16 amino acids. PCR primers comprised 60 Vbeta and 13 Jbeta primers. The data were produced by immunoSEQ multiplex PCR, yet TCRdb's version contains in-frame clones alone and is incomplete. The table records some 130,000 clones, 8.5% to 10% of them present only once. The sample is drawn from a study of cytomegalovirus exposure and HLA in healthy donors. Findings of the study overall: Further analysis, carried out later, found HLA-associated TCR beta chains more clonally expanded than equally common other chains. In a later analysis, at a false discovery rate of 0.05, approximately 18,000 TCR beta sequences were associated with HLA alleles. While the bulk of TCR sequences proved rare, some public TCRs turned up in many donors.

All donors participated as healthy donors of bone marrow. This rearrangement joins TRBV13 to TRBJ2-7; no firm D call. The TCR sequence derives from a man in his forties or fifties in good health and CMV-seronegative. The sample taken for sequencing was PBMCs. The CDR3 DNA follows: TGTGCCAGCAGCTTAGAGAGGAACCTTATAAACTACGAGCAGTACTTC. Translated, it gives CASSLERNLINYEQYF.